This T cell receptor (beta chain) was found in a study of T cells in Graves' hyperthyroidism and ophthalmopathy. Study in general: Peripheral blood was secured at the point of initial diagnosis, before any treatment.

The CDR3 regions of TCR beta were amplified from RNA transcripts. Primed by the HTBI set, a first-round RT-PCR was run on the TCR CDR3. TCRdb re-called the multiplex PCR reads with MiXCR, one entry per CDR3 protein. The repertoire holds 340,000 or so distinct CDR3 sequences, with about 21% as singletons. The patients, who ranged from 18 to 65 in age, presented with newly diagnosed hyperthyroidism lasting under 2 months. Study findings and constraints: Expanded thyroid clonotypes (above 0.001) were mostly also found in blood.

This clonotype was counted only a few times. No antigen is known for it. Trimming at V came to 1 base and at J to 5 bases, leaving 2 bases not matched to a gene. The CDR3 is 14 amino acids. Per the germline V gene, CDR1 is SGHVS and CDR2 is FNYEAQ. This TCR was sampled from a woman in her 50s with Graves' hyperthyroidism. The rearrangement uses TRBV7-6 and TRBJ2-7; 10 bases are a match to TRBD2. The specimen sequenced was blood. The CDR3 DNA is TGTGCCAGCAGCTTAGTCCTAGCGGGGGACGAGCAGTACTTC. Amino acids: CASSLVLAGDEQYF.